The present T cell receptor (beta chain) was sequenced within a study of T cell changes during pregnancy in multiple sclerosis. Here immunoSEQ multiplex PCR was the method, and the copy in TCRdb shows in-frame clones only, minus some. The table has some 94,000 clones, more than 85% seen once; the top ten hold around 2%. J gave up 8 bases and V 5 bases, and 6 bases lay outside the gene matches. The CDR3 extends over 14 amino acids. Looked up from germline, CDR1 is PRHDT and CDR2 is FYEKMQ (reference sequence). This clonotype was sampled from a female donor in good health, enrolled as a control in a pregnancy study. J is TRBJ2-4 and V is TRBV13, with 10 bases lining up with TRBD2. The sample in question was peripheral blood, obtained in the first trimester of pregnancy. The CDR3 DNA is TGTGCCAGCAGCACCACTAGCGGGGTAGACATTCAGTACTTC. It specifies CASSTTSGVDIQYF.